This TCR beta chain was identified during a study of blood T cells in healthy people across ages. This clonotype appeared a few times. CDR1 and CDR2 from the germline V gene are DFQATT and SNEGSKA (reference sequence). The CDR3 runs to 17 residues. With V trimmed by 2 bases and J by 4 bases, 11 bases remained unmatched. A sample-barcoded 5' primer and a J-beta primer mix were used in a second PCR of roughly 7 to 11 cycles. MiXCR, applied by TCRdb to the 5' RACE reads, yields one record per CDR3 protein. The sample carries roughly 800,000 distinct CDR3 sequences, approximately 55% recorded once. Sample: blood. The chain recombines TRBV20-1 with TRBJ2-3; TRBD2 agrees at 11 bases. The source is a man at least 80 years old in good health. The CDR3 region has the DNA TGCAGTGCTAGACCCCGATGGGTAGCGGGAGGGGCAGATACGCAGTATTTT. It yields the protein CSARPRWVAGGADTQYF.